Given below is one TCR beta chain in context. Its antigen remains unidentified. The sample originates from a study of cytomegalovirus exposure and HLA in healthy donors. Study results and limitations: Later on, analysis showed that most CMV-associated TCR beta chains appeared to be HLA-restricted. The study had only CMV serostatus as immune exposure information.

A multiplex PCR was run with 60 Vbeta primers and 13 Jbeta primers. Profiled with immunoSEQ multiplex PCR; TCRdb holds only in-frame clones, not every one. The sample includes roughly 200,000 clones, about 90% of them seen just once. This CDR3 has 18 residues. V lost 5 bases and J lost 0, with 17 bases in between. Germline lookup yields CDR1 PRHDT and CDR2 FYEKMQ (reference sequence). Material: PBMCs. This sequence was found in a boy under 10 years old in good health and CMV-seronegative. The rearrangement links TRBV13 to TRBJ1-6; maybe TRBD1 (5 bases). In DNA, the CDR3 is TGTGCCAGCAGCCCAGGCCGCGGGGGGTACTCCTATAATTCACCCCTCCACTTT. Translating gives CASSPGRGGYSYNSPLHF.